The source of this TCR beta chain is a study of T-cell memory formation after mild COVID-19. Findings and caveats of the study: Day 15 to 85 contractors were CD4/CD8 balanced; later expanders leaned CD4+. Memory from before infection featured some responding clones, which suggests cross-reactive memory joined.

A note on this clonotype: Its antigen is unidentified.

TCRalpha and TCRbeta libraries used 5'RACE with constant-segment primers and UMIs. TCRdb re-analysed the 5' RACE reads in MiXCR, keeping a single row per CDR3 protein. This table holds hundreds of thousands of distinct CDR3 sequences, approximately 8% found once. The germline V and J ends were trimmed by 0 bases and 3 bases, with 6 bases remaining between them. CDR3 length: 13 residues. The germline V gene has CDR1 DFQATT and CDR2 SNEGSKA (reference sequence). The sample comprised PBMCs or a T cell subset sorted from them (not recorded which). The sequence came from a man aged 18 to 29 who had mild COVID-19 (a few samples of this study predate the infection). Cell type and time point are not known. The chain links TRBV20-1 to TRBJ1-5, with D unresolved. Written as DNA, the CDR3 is TGCAGTGCTAGAGACAGCTCCAATCAGCCCCAGCATTTT. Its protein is CSARDSSNQPQHF.